This T cell receptor (beta chain) derives from a study of blood T cell repertoires in COVID-19. On the study more broadly: Sample material is recorded as cDNA or gDNA derived from T cells, B-cell-depleted T cells, or PBMCs.

This clone was observed a single time. The authors' processing: Nucleated cell counts were estimated from reference gene primer amplification. Profiled with immunoSEQ multiplex PCR; TCRdb holds only in-frame clones, not every one. V and J calls and clone size are given by that table; D and trimming were obtained from the DNA. This table holds around 310,000 clones, around 87% found once. CDR3 length equals 16 residues. V was clipped by 0 bases and J by 1 base, with 10 bases between them. Germline V gene lookup returns CDR1 KGHSH and CDR2 LQKENI. The sample consisted of peripheral blood. The clonotype originates from a woman between 50 and 59 years old with active or convalescent COVID-19. This chain links TRBV18 with TRBJ2-1; D uncertain. CDR3 loop: CASSPPLAASYNEQFF. Here the CDR3 DNA reads TGTGCCAGCTCACCACCCTTGGCGGCTTCCTACAATGAGCAGTTCTTC.